Included here is one T cell receptor beta chain sequence, with context. The CDR3 contains 15 residues. After removal of 3 bases from V and 9 bases from J, the junction contained 4 bases not matched to a gene. Germline CDR1 reads LNHNV; CDR2 reads YYDKDF (reference sequence). This specimen comes from a study of blood T cell repertoires in COVID-19. Method: immunoSEQ multiplex PCR; TCRdb's copy keeps in-frame clones and lacks some. The table includes about 280,000 clones, around 91% detected once. The sample was PBMCs or T cells enriched from blood (not recorded which). The chain uses TRBV15 and TRBJ1-6; 11 nucleotides match TRBD1. This TCR was sampled from a woman under 30 with acute COVID-19. CDR3 sequence: CATSSAGTGGSPLHF. In DNA form, the CDR3 reads TGTGCCACCAGCAGCGCCGGGACAGGGGGTTCACCCCTCCACTTT.